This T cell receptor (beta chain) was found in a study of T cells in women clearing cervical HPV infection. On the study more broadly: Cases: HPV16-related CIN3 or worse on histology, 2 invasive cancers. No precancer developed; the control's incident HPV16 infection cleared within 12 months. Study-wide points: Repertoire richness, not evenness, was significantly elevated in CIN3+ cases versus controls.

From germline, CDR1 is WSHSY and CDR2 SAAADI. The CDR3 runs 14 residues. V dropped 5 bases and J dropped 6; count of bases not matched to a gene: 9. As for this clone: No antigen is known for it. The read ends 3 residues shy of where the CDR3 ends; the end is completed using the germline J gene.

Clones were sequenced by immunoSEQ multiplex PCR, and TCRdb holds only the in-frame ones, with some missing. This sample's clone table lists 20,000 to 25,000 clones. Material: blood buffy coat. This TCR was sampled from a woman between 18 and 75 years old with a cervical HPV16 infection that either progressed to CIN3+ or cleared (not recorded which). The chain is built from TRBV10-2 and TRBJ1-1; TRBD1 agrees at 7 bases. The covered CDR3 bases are TGCGCCAGCAGTACAACAGGGGCGAGGGCTGAA. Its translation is CASSTTGARAE. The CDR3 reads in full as CASSTTGARAEAFF.